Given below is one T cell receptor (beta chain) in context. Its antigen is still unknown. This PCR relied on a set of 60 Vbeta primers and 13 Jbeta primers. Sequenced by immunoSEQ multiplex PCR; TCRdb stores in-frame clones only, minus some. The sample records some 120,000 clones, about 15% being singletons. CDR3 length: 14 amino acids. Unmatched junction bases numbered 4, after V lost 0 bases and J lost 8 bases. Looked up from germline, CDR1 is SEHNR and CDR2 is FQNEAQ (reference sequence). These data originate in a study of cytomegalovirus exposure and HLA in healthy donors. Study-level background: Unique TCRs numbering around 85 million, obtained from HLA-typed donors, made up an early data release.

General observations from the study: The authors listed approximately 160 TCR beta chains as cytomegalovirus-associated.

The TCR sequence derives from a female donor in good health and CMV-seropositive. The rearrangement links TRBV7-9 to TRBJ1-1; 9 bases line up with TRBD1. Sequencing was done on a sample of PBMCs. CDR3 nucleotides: TGTGCCAGCAGCTTAGCGAGACAGGGGGGGGAAGCTTTCTTT. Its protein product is CASSLARQGGEAFF.